A single sample gave rise to the 19 T cell receptor beta chains below, sequenced in a study of T cells in Graves' hyperthyroidism and ophthalmopathy. Regions amplified from RNA transcripts were the TCR beta CDR3 regions. A first-round RT-PCR of the TCR CDR3 used the HTBI primer set. MiXCR, applied by TCRdb to the multiplex PCR reads, yields one record per CDR3 protein. The sample has a few hundred thousand distinct CDR3 sequences; around 16% are singletons. Material for sequencing was blood. Receptors originate from a woman in her 30s with Graves' hyperthyroidism.

This chain connects TRBV7-9 to TRBJ2-3; D not certain. The CDR3 covers 15 residues. The germline V gene encodes CDR1 SEHNR and CDR2 FQNEAQ (reference sequence). V lost 2 bases, J lost 2 bases, and 11 bases lay in between. DNA of the CDR3: TGTGCCAGCAGCTTAACTCCGCTCGACACAGATACGCAGTATTTT. Translating gives CASSLTPLDTDTQYF.

The table lists this clonotype with many counts. The chain employs TRBV12-3 or TRBV12-4 and TRBJ2-6; 9 bases map to TRBD1. V trimming: 6 bases; J trimming: 0 bases; junction bases outside the gene matches: 6. The CDR3 extends over 17 amino acids. CDR3 region: CASRRDRVLSGANVLTF. In DNA form, the CDR3 reads TGTGCCAGCAGACGGGACAGGGTGCTCTCTGGGGCCAACGTCCTGACTTTC.

The rearrangement joins TRBV24-1 to TRBJ2-2; 11 nucleotides line up with TRBD2. The CDR3 sequence is 18 residues long. Trimming at V came to 2 bases and at J to 1 base, leaving 5 bases not matched to a gene. CDR1 and CDR2 (germline): KGHDR, SFDVKD. CDR3 sequence reads: CATSDSGTSGENTGELFF. The CDR3 DNA reads TGTGCCACCAGTGATTCCGGGACTAGCGGAGAGAACACCGGGGAGCTGTTTTTT.

This clonotype was seen repeatedly, ten times or more. J is TRBJ2-7 and V is TRBV7-9; possible D gene TRBD2, 5 bases. Germline CDR1 and CDR2: SEHNR and FQNEAQ (reference sequence). The CDR3 sequence is 14 residues long. Trimming shortened V by 6 bases and J by 4 bases, and 16 bases separated the two germline ends. CDR3 sequence (DNA): TGTGCCAGCAGGAAGTCTAGCTTGACTTACGAGCAGTACTTC. This sequence encodes CASRKSSLTYEQYF.

In this sample, this clonotype turned up a few times. The chain links TRBV12-3 or TRBV12-4 to TRBJ1-4; weak D call: TRBD1 (6 bases). CDR3 length equals 16 residues. V was pared by 2 bases and J by 0 bases, with 10 bases between. The CDR3 here is CASSLRTAATNEKLFF. The CDR3 coding sequence is TGTGCCAGCAGTTTACGGACAGCTGCAACTAATGAAAAACTGTTTTTT.

This clonotype was picked up many times. The CDR3 DNA is TGTGCCAGCAGCTACGACAGGGGAACTGAAGCTTTCTTT. Protein product: CASSYDRGTEAFF. The rearrangement uses TRBV28 and TRBJ1-1; 8 positions agree with TRBD1. The germline gives CDR1 MDHEN, CDR2 SYDVKM. This CDR3 comprises 13 residues. V lost 6 bases to trimming and J lost 5 bases; unmatched junction nucleotides: 5.

This clonotype was seen repeatedly, ten times or more. The J gene is TRBJ2-7, the V gene TRBV5-1; weak D call: TRBD2 (5 bases). CDR3 length equals 13 residues. V lost 5 bases and J 5 bases, leaving 14 bases between the germline ends. Germline V CDR1 and CDR2: SGHRS, YFSETQ. CDR3 region: CASSSGEWNEQYF. For the CDR3, the DNA is TGCGCCAGCAGTTCCGGGGAATGGAACGAGCAGTACTTC. The entire variable domain, with the rest obtained from reference TRBV5-1 and TRBJ2-7, is as follows: KAGVTQTPRYLIKTRGQQVTLSCSPISGHRSVSWYQQTPGQGLQFLFEYFSETQRNKGNFPGRFSGRQFSNSRSEMNVSTLELGDSALYLCASSSGEWNEQYFGPGTRLTVT.

Many counts were recorded for this clonotype. CDR3: CSVEAQLEGYTF. As DNA, the CDR3 is TGCAGCGTTGAAGCACAGCTCGAGGGCTACACCTTC. The chain employs TRBV29-1 and TRBJ1-2; D gene unclear. The CDR3 spans 12 residues. Germline V gene lookup returns CDR1 SQVTM and CDR2 ANQGSEA. Trimming left V 1 base short and J 8 bases short, with 11 bases between.

The sample holds a few counts of this clonotype. The chain couples TRBV19 to TRBJ2-5, with D perhaps TRBD1 or TRBD2 (7 bases each). CDR1 and CDR2 from the germline V gene are LNHDA and SQIVND (reference sequence). The CDR3 runs to 17 residues. V lost 3 bases to trimming and J lost 2 bases, with 19 bases between them. The CDR3 region is CASSMGGTDPIQETQYF. The CDR3 region has the DNA TGTGCCAGTAGTATGGGGGGGACAGACCCAATACAAGAGACCCAGTACTTC.

This chain joins TRBV2 and TRBJ1-5; 9 bases agree with TRBD1. There are 16 residues in the CDR3. Per germline, CDR1 SNHLY and CDR2 FYNNEI. Losses at the gene ends were 8 bases for V and 3 bases for J; bases not matched to a gene: 11. The CDR3 DNA reads TGTGCCAGCCGGAAACACGGACAGGGGAACAATCAGCCCCAGCATTTT. Protein: CASRKHGQGNNQPQHF. Variable domain in full (rest from reference TRBV2 and TRBJ1-5): EPEVTQTPSHQVTQMGQEVILRCVPISNHLYFYWYRQILGQKVEFLVSFYNNEISEKSEIFDDQFSVERPDGSNFTLKIRSTKLEDSAMYFCASRKHGQGNNQPQHFGDGTRLSIL.

This clonotype was counted between two and nine times. V gene TRBV5-6 combines with J gene TRBJ1-1; the D is unclear. The CDR3 runs 12 residues. From germline, CDR1 is SGHDT and CDR2 YYEEEE. Trimming stripped 1 base from V and 11 bases from J, with 12 bases between. The CDR3: CASSLPLERAFF. CDR3 DNA sequence: TGTGCCAGCAGCTTGCCCTTGGAACGTGCTTTCTTT.

The V gene is TRBV7-2, the J gene TRBJ2-2, with 12 bases matching TRBD2. The CDR3 totals 20 residues. Germline V gene lookup returns CDR1 SGHTA and CDR2 FQGNSA. V shed 1 base and J 4 bases; nucleotides not matched to a gene: 13. CDR3 DNA: TGTGCCAGCAGCTTAGGAGGGACTAGCGGGCTTAGAGGTGGCACCGGGGAGCTGTTTTTT. The encoded protein is CASSLGGTSGLRGGTGELFF.

As for this clonotype: A much bigger clone sits one base away, suggesting this may be a read error. The rearrangement links TRBV20-1 to TRBJ2-5; possible D gene TRBD1, 5 bases. The V end was cut by 6 bases, the J end by 4 bases, with 21 bases between. Germline V gives CDR1 DFQATT, CDR2 SNEGSKA (reference sequence). CDR3 length: 15 residues. CDR3 nucleotides: TGCAGTGCGACCGATCGACAGACCTCACGAGAGACCCAGTACTTC. As protein: CSATDRQTSRETQYF.

This clonotype was observed many times. This chain joins TRBV7-8 and TRBJ1-6; a possible D gene is TRBD1 (5 bases). The length of the CDR3 is 14 residues. The germline V gene has CDR1 SGHVS and CDR2 FQNEAQ. Trimming removed 5 bases at V and 7 bases at J, with 12 bases between. The CDR3 bases are TGTGCCAGCAGCATGCGATGGGGGAATTCACCCCTCCACTTT. Protein: CASSMRWGNSPLHF.

J is TRBJ2-7 and V is TRBV20-1; the match to TRBD2 covers 10 bases. From germline, CDR1 is DFQATT and CDR2 SNEGSKA (reference sequence). The CDR3 consists of 14 residues. V lost 5 bases, J lost 3 bases, and 7 bases stayed unmatched. The CDR3 here is CSASGLAKYYEQYF. For the CDR3, the DNA is TGCAGTGCTTCGGGACTAGCGAAATACTACGAGCAGTACTTC.

This clonotype has ten or more counts. CDR3 region: CSARDRGRPTTDTQYF. For the CDR3, the DNA is TGCAGTGCTAGAGATCGAGGGCGGCCCACCACAGATACGCAGTATTTT. The J gene is TRBJ2-3, the V gene TRBV20-1; D may be TRBD2 (5 bases). The CDR3 loop spans 16 amino acids. Trimming removed 0 bases from V and 2 bases from J, with 15 bases in between. Per the germline V gene, CDR1 is DFQATT and CDR2 is SNEGSKA (reference sequence).

This clonotype was seen a few times. V is TRBV7-6 and J is TRBJ2-1, with D perhaps TRBD2 (6 bases). The CDR3 spans 16 residues. From germline, CDR1 is SGHVS and CDR2 FNYEAQ. The V gene lost 1 base and the J gene lost 0 bases, with 10 bases spanning the gap. In DNA form, the CDR3 reads TGTGCCAGCAGCTTAGAGGCGGGGAACTCCTACAATGAGCAGTTCTTC. It translates to CASSLEAGNSYNEQFF.

This clonotype was picked up many times. The chain combines TRBV28 with TRBJ2-1; the D gene is possibly TRBD1 (6 bases). The germline gives CDR1 MDHEN, CDR2 SYDVKM. With 7 bases removed from V and 4 bases from J, the gap between germline ends came to 17 bases. The CDR3 is made up of 15 amino acids. In nucleotides, the CDR3 is TGTGCCAGCACCACTGGACAGTCTAGATACAATGAGCAGTTCTTC. Amino acid sequence: CASTTGQSRYNEQFF.

The chain combines TRBV27 with TRBJ2-5; D possibly corresponds to TRBD2 (6 bases). In germline, CDR1 is MNHEY, CDR2 SMNVEV (reference sequence). The length of the CDR3 is 12 residues. Trimming took 1 base from V and 10 from J, leaving 10 bases between them. The chain's CDR3 is CASSLWGGDQYF. DNA of the CDR3: TGTGCCAGCAGTTTATGGGGCGGGGACCAGTACTTC.